The 5 T cell receptor beta chains in this list originate from one sample, sequenced in a study of T-cell reconstitution after alpha-beta-depleted transplantation in children. TCRbeta library preparation incorporated unique molecular identifiers. Via MiXCR, TCRdb re-called the PCR reads, giving one row per CDR3 protein. The sample lists around 100,000 distinct CDR3 sequences, approximately 5.4% occurring once. The source was PBMCs, mostly from graft donor cells, collected 60 days after TCRalphabeta/CD19-depleted stem cell transplant. These receptors were collected from a female patient between 2 and 10 years old who had a stem cell transplant for Fanconi anemia, so the T cells may come from the graft donor.

At least ten counts were recorded for this clonotype. The rearrangement joins TRBV29-1 to TRBJ2-1, with D hard to call. The CDR3 consists of 13 residues. Germline assignment: CDR1 SQVTM and CDR2 ANQGSEA. The V end lost 3 bases, the J end lost 0 bases, and 6 bases lay between the germline ends. CDR3 in amino acids: CSVEELSYNEQFF. CDR3 DNA: TGCAGCGTTGAGGAACTCTCCTACAATGAGCAGTTCTTC.

This clonotype occurred a few times. V usage is TRBV2 and J usage is TRBJ2-1, with TRBD2 identical over 11 bases. CDR3 length: 18 amino acids. CDR1 SNHLY and CDR2 FYNNEI come from the germline V gene. The V and J ends lost 11 bases and 4 bases, in that order; junction bases with no gene match: 19. CDR3 sequence: CAFCLAGGPGLGYNEQFF. The CDR3 region has the DNA TGTGCCTTCTGCTTAGCGGGAGGGCCGGGTTTAGGGTACAATGAGCAGTTCTTC.

This clonotype came up many times. The chain uses TRBV20-1 and TRBJ1-4, with no clear D. The CDR3 is 16 amino acids. Trimming took 0 bases from V and 0 from J, leaving 11 bases between them. The germline gives CDR1 DFQATT, CDR2 SNEGSKA (reference sequence). The CDR3 loop reads CSARDRRGATNEKLFF. The CDR3 DNA is TGCAGTGCTAGAGATCGCCGGGGTGCAACTAATGAAAAACTGTTTTTT.

This clonotype was picked up a small number of times. This rearrangement joins TRBV2 to TRBJ2-7; D possibly uses TRBD1 or TRBD2 (6 bases each). This CDR3 contains 14 residues. V was trimmed by 5 bases and J by 6 bases, leaving 17 bases between them. Germline V gene data show CDR1 as SNHLY and CDR2 as FYNNEI. In DNA form, the CDR3 reads TGTGCCAGCAGTCCAAGAATACAGGGACTCGAGCAGTACTTC. It is translated as CASSPRIQGLEQYF.

As concerns this clonotype: This may arise from a read error, as a much more abundant clone is one base away. The chain joins TRBV27 to TRBJ1-1; tentatively, D is TRBD1 (5 bases). Germline CDR1 is MNHEY and CDR2 is SMNVEV (reference sequence). The CDR3 length is 14 residues. For the CDR3, the DNA is TGTGTCAGCAGTCGTCAGGGACTGAACACTGAAGCTTTCTTT. This sequence encodes CVSSRQGLNTEAFF.